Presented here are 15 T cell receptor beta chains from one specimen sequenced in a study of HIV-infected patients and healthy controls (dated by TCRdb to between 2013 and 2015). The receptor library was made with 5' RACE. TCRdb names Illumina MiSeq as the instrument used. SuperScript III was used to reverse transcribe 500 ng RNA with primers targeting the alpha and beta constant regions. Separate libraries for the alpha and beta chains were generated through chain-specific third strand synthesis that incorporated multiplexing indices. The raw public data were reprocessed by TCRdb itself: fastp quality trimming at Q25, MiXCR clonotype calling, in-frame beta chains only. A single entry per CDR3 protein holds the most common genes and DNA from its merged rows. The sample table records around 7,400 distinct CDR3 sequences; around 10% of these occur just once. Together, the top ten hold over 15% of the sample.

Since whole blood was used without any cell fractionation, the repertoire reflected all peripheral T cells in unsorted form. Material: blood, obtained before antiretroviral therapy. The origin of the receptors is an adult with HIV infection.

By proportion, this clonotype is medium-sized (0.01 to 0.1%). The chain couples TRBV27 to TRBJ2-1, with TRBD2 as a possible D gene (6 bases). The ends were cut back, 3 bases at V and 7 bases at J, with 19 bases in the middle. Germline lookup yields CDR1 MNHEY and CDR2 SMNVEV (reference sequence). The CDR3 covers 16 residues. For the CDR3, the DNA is TGTGCCAGCAGTTTCTCTGCTAGCGAGAGGGGAAATGAGCAGTTCTTC. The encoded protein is CASSFSASERGNEQFF.

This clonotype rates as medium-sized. Written as DNA, the CDR3 is TGCGCCAGCAGCTTGTCTACCCGGGAGGCGTTGGAGACCCAGTACTTC. Protein product: CASSLSTREALETQYF. V is TRBV5-1 and J is TRBJ2-5; 7 bases fit TRBD2. The CDR3 consists of 16 residues. Germline lookup yields CDR1 SGHRS and CDR2 YFSETQ. V lost 1 base, J lost 5 bases, and 11 bases stayed unmatched.

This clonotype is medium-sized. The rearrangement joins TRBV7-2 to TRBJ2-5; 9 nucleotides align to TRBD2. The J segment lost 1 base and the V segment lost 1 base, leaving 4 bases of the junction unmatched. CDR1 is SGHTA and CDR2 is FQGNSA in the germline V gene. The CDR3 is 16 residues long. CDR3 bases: TGTGCCAGCAGCTTAGTGGGGACTAGCCCCCAAGAGACCCAGTACTTC. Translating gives CASSLVGTSPQETQYF.

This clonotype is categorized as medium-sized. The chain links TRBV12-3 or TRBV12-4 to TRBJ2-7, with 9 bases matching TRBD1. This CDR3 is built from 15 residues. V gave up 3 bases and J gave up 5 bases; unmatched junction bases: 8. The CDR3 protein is CASSLPDRGSHEQYF. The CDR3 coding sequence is TGTGCCAGCAGTTTGCCGGACAGGGGATCCCACGAGCAGTACTTC.

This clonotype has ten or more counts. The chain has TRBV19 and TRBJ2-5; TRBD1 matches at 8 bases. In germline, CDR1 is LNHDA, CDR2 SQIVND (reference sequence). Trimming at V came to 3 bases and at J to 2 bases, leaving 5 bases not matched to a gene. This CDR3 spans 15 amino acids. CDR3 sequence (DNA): TGTGCCAGTAGTATGGGTAGACAGGGGCAAGAGACCCAGTACTTC. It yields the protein CASSMGRQGQETQYF.

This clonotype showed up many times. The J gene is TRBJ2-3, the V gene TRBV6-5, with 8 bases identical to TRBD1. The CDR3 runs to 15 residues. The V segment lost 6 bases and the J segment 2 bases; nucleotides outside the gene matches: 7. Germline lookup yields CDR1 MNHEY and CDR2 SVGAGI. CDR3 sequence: CASRVGQGPTDTQYF. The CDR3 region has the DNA TGTGCCAGCAGAGTTGGACAGGGTCCCACAGATACGCAGTATTTT.

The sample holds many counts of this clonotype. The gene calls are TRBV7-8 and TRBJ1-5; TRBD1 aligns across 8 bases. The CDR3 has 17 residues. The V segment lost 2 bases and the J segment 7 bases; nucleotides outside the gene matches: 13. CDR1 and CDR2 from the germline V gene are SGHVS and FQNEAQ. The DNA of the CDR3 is TGTGCCAGCAGCTTAAGGGACAGGCCGACGGCAGACCAGCCCCAGCATTTT. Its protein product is CASSLRDRPTADQPQHF.

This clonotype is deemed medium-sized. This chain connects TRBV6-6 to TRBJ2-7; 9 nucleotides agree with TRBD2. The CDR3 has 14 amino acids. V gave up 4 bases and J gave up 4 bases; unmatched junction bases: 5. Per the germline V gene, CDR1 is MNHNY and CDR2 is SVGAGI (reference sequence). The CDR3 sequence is CASSSGLADYEQYF. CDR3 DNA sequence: TGTGCCAGCAGTTCGGGACTAGCAGATTACGAGCAGTACTTC.

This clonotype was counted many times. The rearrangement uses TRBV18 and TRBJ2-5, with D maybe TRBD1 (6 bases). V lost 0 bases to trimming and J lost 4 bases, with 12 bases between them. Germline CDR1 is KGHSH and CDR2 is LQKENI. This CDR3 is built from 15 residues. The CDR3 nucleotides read TGTGCCAGCTCACCACCATCAGGGACACCAGAGACCCAGTACTTC. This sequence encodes CASSPPSGTPETQYF.

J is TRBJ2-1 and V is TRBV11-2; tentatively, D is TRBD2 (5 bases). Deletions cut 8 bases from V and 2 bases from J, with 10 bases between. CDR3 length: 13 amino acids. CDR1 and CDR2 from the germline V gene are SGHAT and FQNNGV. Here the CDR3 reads CASLGVPYNEQFF. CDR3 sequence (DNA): TGTGCCAGCCTGGGAGTGCCCTACAATGAGCAGTTCTTC. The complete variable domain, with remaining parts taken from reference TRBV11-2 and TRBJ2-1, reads EAGVAQSPRYKIIEKRQSVAFWCNPISGHATLYWYQQILGQGPKLLIQFQNNGVVDDSQLPKDRFSAERLKGVDSTLKIQPAKLEDSAVYLCASLGVPYNEQFFGPGTRLTVL.

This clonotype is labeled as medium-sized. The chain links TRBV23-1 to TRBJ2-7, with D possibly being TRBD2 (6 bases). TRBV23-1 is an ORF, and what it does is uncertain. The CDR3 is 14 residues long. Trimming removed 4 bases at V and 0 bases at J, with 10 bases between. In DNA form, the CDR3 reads TGCGCCAGCAGTCGGGTAGCGGACTCCTACGAGCAGTACTTC. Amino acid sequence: CASSRVADSYEQYF.

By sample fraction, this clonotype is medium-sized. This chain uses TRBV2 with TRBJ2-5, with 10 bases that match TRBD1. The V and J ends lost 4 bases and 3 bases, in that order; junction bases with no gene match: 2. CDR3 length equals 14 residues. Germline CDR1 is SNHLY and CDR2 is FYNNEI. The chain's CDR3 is CASSAGTGEETQYF. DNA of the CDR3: TGTGCCAGCAGTGCCGGGACAGGGGAAGAGACCCAGTACTTC.

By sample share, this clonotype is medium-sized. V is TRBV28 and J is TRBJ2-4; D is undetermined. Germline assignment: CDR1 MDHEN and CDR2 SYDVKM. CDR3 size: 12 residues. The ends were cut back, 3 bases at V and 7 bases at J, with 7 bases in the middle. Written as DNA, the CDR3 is TGTGCCAGCAGTTTGCACATCAACATTCAGTACTTC. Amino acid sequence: CASSLHINIQYF.

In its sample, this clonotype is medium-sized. CDR3 residues: CASSEPAFSPHEQYF. The CDR3 nucleotides read TGTGCCAGCAGTGAACCCGCCTTCAGTCCCCACGAGCAGTACTTC. The J gene is TRBJ2-7, the V gene TRBV6-1; D gene ambiguous. The CDR3 contains 15 residues. Germline V gene lookup returns CDR1 MNHNS and CDR2 SASEGT. V lost 2 bases to trimming and J lost 5 bases, with 16 bases between them.

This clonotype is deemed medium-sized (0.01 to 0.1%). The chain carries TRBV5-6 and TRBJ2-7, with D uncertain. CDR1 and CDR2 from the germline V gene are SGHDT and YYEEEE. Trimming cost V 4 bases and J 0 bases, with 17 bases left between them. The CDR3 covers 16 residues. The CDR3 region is CASSPIQHTSSYEQYF. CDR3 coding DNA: TGTGCCAGCAGCCCAATACAGCATACAAGCTCCTACGAGCAGTACTTC.